This entry is about one T cell receptor beta chain. Its target is not known. The sample belongs to a study of vaccination and CD4 T cells after COVID-19. Study context: Convalescent donors were composed of six males and four females, of whom two were Hispanic. Post-vaccine sampling followed dose two by a median roughly 65 days (range 14 to 241). Control cultures, each given a CEFX pool, an HIV-1 Nef pool, or no peptide, were included.

The V and J ends lost 4 bases and 11 bases respectively, with 12 bases between them. Germline-derived CDR1 and CDR2 are MGHRA and YSYEKL. There are 13 residues in the CDR3. Noted treatment: roughly ten-day PBMC culture with coronavirus spike peptide pools or control peptides (ViraFEST assay). CD4+ T cells that had been cultured provided DNA sequenced with the Oncomine TCR Beta short-read assay. One entry per CDR3 protein, called by TCRdb with MiXCR from the PCR reads. This table has about 17,000 distinct CDR3 sequences, about 46% appearing once. This chain links TRBV4-1 with TRBJ1-6; D is unclear. The specimen comprised CD4+ T cells from blood, cultured in vitro, sampled before SARS-CoV-2 vaccination. This TCR derives from a human donor who had recovered from COVID-19. CDR3 coding DNA: TGCGCCAGCAGCCCACCCCTTAGAGCACCCCTCCACTTT. Translated, it gives CASSPPLRAPLHF.